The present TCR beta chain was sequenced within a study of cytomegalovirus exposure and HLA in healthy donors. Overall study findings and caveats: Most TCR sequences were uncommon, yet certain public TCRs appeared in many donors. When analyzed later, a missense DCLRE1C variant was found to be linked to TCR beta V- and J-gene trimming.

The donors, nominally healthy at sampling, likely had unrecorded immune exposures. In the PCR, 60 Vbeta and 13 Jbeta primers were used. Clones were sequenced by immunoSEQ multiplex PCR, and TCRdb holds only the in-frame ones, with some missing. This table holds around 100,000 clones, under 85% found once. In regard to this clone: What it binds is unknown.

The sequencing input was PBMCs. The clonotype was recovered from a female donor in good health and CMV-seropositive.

This CDR3 reads CASSLGVQSGNPYNEQFF. As DNA, the CDR3 is TGTGCCAGCAGCTTAGGTGTCCAGTCGGGGAACCCTTACAATGAGCAGTTCTTC. V usage is TRBV7-9 and J usage is TRBJ2-1; tentatively, D is TRBD2 (5 bases). CDR3 length: 18 residues. The V gene's germline CDR1 is SEHNR and CDR2 FQNEAQ (reference sequence). V lost 1 base to trimming and J lost 4 bases, with 20 bases between them.